This T cell receptor (beta chain) came from a study of blood T cells in healthy people across ages. Trimming cost V 4 bases and J 15 bases; bases outside gene matches: 4. Germline V gene sequence: CDR1 KGHDR, CDR2 SFDVKD. This CDR3 has 11 residues. Combining a sample-barcoded 5' primer with a J-beta primer mix, a second PCR ran for about 7 to 11 cycles. Each CDR3 protein is one row after TCRdb ran MiXCR on the 5' RACE reads. The data show under 1,000,000 distinct CDR3 sequences, 46% seen once. The TCR was taken from a man older than 75 in good health. Sequencing was carried out using blood. The chain is built from TRBV24-1 and TRBJ2-1; TRBD1 matches at 8 bases. The CDR3 DNA is TGTGCCACCAGTGAGAGGGACAGGCGGTTCTTC. This translates into CATSERDRRFF.